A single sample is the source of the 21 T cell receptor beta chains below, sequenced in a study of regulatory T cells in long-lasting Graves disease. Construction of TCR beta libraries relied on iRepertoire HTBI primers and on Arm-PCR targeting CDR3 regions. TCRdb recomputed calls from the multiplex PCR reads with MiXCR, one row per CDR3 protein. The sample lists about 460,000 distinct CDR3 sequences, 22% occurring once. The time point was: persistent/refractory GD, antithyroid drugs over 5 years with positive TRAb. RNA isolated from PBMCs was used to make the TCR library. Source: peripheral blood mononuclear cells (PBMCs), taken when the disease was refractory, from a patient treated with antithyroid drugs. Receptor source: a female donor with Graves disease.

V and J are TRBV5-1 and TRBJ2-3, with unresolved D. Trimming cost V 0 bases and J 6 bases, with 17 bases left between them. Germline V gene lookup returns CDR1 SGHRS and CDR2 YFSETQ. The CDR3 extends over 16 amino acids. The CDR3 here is CASSLVGWVETDTQYF. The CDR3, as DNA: TGCGCCAGCAGCTTGGTCGGGTGGGTTGAAACGGATACGCAGTATTTT.

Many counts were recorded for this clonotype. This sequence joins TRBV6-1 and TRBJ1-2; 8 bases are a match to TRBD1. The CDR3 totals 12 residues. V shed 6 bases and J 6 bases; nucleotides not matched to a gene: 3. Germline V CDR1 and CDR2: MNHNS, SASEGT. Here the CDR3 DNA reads TGTGCCAGCAGCGCGACAGGGGATGGCTACACCTTC. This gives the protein CASSATGDGYTF.

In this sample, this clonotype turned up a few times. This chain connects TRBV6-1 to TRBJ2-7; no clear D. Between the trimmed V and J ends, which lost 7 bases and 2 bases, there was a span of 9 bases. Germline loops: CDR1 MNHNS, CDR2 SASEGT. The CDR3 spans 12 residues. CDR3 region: CASNGVTYEQYF. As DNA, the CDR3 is TGTGCCAGCAATGGGGTAACCTACGAGCAGTACTTC.

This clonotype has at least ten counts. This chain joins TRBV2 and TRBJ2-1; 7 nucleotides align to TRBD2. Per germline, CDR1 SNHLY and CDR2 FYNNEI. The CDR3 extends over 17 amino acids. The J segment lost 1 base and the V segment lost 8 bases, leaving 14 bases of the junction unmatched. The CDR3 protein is CASANSPGRGSYNEQFF. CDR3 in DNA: TGTGCCAGCGCAAATAGCCCGGGGCGGGGGTCCTACAATGAGCAGTTCTTC.

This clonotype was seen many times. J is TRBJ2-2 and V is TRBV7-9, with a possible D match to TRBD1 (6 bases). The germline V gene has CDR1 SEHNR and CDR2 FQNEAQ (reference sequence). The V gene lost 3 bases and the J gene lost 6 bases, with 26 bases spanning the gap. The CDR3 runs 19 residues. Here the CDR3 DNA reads TGTGCCAGCAGCTTCCCTTTTGACAGGCCGAGGGCCGTAGCCGGGGAGCTGTTTTTT. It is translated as CASSFPFDRPRAVAGELFF.

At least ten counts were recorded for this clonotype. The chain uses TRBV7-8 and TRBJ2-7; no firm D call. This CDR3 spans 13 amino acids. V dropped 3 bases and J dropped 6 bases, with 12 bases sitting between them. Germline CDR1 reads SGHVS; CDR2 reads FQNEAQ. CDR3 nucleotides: TGTGCCAGCAGCTTCAACCCTGGAGCCGAGCAGTACTTC. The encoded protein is CASSFNPGAEQYF.

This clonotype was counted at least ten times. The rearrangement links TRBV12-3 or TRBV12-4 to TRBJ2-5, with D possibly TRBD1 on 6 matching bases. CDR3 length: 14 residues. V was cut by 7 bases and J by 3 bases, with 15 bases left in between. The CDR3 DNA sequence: TGTGCCAGCACCTTAGGGACACCAGAAGAGACCCAGTACTTC. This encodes CASTLGTPEETQYF.

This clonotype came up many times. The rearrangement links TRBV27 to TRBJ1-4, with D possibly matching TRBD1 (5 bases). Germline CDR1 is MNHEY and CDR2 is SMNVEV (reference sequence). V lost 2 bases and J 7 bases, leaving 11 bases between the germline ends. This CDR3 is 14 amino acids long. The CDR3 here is CASSLRREGEKLFF. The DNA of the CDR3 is TGTGCCAGCAGTTTACGCAGGGAAGGTGAAAAACTGTTTTTT.

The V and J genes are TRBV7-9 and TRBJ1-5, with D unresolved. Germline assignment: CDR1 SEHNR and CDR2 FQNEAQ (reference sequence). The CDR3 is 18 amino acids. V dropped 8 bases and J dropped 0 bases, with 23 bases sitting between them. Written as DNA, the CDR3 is TGTGCCAGCGGTAACACCCGACCCGGTCGCCTTAGCAATCAGCCCCAGCATTTT. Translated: CASGNTRPGRLSNQPQHF. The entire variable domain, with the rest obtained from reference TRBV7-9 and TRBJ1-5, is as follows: DTGVSQNPRHKITKRGQNVTFRCDPISEHNRLYWYRQTLGQGPEFLTYFQNEAQLEKSRLLSDRFSAERPKGSFSTLEIQRTEQGDSAMYLCASGNTRPGRLSNQPQHFGDGTRLSIL.

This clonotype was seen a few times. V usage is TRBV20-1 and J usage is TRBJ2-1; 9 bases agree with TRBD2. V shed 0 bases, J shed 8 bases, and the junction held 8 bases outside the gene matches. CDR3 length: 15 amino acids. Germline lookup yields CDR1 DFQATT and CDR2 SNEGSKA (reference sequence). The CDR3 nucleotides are TGCAGTGCTAGAGATGGGCGGGGGGGGGTCCATGAGCAGTTCTTC. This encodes CSARDGRGGVHEQFF.

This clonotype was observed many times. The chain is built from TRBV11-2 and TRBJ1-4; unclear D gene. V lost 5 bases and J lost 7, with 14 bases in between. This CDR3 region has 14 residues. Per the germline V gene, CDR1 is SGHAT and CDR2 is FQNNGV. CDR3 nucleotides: TGTGCCAGCAGCCTCGGCAGTGGACCTGAAAAACTGTTTTTT. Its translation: CASSLGSGPEKLFF.

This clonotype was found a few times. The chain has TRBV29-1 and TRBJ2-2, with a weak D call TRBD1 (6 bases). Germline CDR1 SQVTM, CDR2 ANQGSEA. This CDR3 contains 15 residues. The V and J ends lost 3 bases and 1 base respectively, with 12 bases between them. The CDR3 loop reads CSVEFTGRNTGELFF. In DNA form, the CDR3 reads TGCAGCGTTGAGTTTACAGGGAGGAACACCGGGGAGCTGTTTTTT.

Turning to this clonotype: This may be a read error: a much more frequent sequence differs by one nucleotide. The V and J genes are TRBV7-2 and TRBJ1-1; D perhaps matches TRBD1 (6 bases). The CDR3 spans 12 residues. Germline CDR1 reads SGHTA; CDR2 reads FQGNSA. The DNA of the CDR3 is TGTGCCAACAGCTTCCCCGGGACAGAAGCTTTCTTT. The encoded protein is CANSFPGTEAFF.

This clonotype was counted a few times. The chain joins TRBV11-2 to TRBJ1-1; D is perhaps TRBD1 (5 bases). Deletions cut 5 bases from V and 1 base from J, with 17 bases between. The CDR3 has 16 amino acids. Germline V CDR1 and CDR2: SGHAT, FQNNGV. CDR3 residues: CASSISIDSPNTEAFF. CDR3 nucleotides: TGTGCCAGCAGCATTTCCATTGACAGCCCGAACACTGAAGCTTTCTTT.

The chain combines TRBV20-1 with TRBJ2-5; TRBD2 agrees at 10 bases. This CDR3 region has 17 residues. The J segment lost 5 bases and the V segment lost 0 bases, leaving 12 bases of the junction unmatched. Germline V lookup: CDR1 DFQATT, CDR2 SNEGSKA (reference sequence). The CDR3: CSARDVASGGFWETQYF. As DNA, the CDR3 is TGCAGTGCTAGAGATGTCGCTAGCGGGGGCTTTTGGGAGACCCAGTACTTC.

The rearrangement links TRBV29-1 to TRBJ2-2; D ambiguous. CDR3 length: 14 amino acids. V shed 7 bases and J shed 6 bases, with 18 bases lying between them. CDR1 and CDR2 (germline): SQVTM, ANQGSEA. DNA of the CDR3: TGCAGCGCTACAGAAATTAGAGAGGCCGGGGAGCTGTTTTTT. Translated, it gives CSATEIREAGELFF.

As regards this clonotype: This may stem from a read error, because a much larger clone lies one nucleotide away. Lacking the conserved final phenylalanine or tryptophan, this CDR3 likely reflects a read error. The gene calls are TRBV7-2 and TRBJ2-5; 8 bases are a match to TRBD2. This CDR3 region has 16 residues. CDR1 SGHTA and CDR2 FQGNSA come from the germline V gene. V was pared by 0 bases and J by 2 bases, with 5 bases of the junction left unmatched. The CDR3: CASSLAAGGTQETQYL. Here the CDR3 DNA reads TGTGCCAGCAGCTTAGCGGCGGGGGGCACGCAAGAGACCCAGTACCTC.

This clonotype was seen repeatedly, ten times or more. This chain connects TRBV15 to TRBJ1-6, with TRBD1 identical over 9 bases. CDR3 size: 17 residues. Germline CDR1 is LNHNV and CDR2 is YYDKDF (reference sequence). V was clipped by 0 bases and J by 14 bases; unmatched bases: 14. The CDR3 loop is CATSRDPGQGRAVTLHF. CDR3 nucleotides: TGTGCCACCAGCAGAGATCCGGGACAGGGAAGGGCTGTCACCCTCCACTTT.

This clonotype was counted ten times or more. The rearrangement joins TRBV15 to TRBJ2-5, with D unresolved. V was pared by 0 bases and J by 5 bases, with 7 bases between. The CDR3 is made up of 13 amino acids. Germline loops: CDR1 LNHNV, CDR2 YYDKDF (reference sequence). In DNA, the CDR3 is TGTGCCACCAGCAGAGATATTGTGGAGACCCAGTACTTC. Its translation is CATSRDIVETQYF.

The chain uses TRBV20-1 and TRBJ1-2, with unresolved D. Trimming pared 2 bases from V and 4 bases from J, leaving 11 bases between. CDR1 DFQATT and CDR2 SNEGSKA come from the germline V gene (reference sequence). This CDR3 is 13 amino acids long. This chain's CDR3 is CSARLLATYGYTF. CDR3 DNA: TGCAGTGCTAGACTCCTGGCAACCTATGGCTACACCTTC.

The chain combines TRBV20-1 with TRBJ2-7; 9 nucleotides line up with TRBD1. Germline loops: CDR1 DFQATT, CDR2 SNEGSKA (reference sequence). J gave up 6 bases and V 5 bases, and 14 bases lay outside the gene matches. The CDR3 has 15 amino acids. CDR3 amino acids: CSAHLTPGQGSEQYF. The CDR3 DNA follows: TGCAGTGCTCATCTGACGCCGGGACAGGGATCCGAGCAGTACTTC.